The clone carrying this TCR beta chain turned up a few times. The authors built TCR beta libraries using iRepertoire HTBI primers and Arm-PCR of CDR3 regions. Each CDR3 protein gets one entry after TCRdb re-called the multiplex PCR reads with MiXCR. The sample lists 360,000 or so distinct CDR3 sequences, about a sixth occurring once. Time point specified: newly diagnosed GD, antithyroid drugs for less than 3 months. The authors made the TCR library using RNA they extracted from PBMCs. These data come from a study of regulatory T cells in long-lasting Graves disease. CDR1 and CDR2 (germline): SEHNR, FQNEAQ (reference sequence). Between the trimmed V and J ends, which lost 5 bases and 2 bases, there was a span of 17 bases. The CDR3 is 16 residues long. The same data also contributed to another study, on T cells in Graves' hyperthyroidism and ophthalmopathy.

The sequencing here drew on peripheral blood mononuclear cells (PBMCs), taken at new diagnosis, from a patient treated with antithyroid drugs. This sequence originates from a woman aged 18-30 years with Graves disease. This chain links TRBV7-9 with TRBJ2-3, with D tentatively TRBD2 (6 bases). CDR3 coding DNA: TGTGCCAGCAGCCCCTATTTTAGCGGAAACACAGATACGCAGTATTTT. It specifies CASSPYFSGNTDTQYF. Using reference TRBV7-9 and TRBJ2-3 for the parts outside the CDR3, the full variable domain is DTGVSQNPRHKITKRGQNVTFRCDPISEHNRLYWYRQTLGQGPEFLTYFQNEAQLEKSRLLSDRFSAERPKGSFSTLEIQRTEQGDSAMYLCASSPYFSGNTDTQYFGPGTRLTVL.